This T cell receptor (beta chain) was obtained from a study of blood T cell repertoires in COVID-19 (dated by TCRdb to the early 2020s). As for the study more broadly: Samples covering the acute and convalescent phases of COVID-19 were provided by collaborators in the United States, Italy and Spain. The prospective study material was composed of cDNA or gDNA derived from T cells, B-cell-depleted T cells, or PBMCs. Deeply sampled blood TCRbeta repertoires from subjects exposed to, actively infected with, or recovered from COVID-19 were included in the dataset. The repertoires were released in a freely available public database intended as a resource for research on the immune response to SARS-CoV-2. Samples came from the ongoing ImmuneRACE study (first 160 participants) plus 1,254 subjects from 6 global collaborators. Sample metadata almost always included a de-identified subject ID, COVID-19 status, age in years and sex. Where HLA class I and class II types were available, the types were taken from metadata supplied by the sample provider, not from assay-based typing.

The immunoSEQ Assay, a bias-controlled multiplex PCR, was used to amplify TCRbeta CDR3 regions from genomic DNA. The original pipeline was this. The number of nucleated cells in each sample was estimated by amplification of reference gene primers within the assay. To quantify the absolute abundance of each unique TCRbeta CDR3 rearrangement, sequence reads were collapsed and filtered. Productive Simpson clonality was computed per sample as the square root of Simpson's diversity index over productive rearrangements. TCRdb's version of the immuneACCESS table is confined to in-frame rearrangements and falls short of the full clone set. An unresolved V gene accounts for under half of the shortfall where checked; the remainder is of unknown origin. V, J and clone size are those of that table, while D and trimming were read from the DNA. This sample is represented by about 200,000 clones; 80% of them were singletons. Together, the top ten hold less than 7% of the sample.

The collaborating institutions used their own protocols to collect whole blood in K2EDTA tubes. For TCRbeta analysis, collaborators shipped samples as frozen whole blood, isolated PBMCs, or DNA extracted from either of those sample types. Results the study describes overall, beyond this receptor: The quantity of clinical and demographic metadata differed by source and by participant and was supplied without curation.

Note on this clone: The specificity of this receptor is unknown. No much larger clonotype is one base removed from it; base qualities were not supplied.

V and J lose 5 bases and 3 bases, and a span of 13 bases separates them. The CDR3 runs 14 residues from the cysteine to the phenylalanine. Only the CDR3 portion is preserved as DNA: 42 bases, with reading frame beginning at the first base. CDR1 and CDR2 are read off the germline V gene as MNHEY and SVGAGI. The rearrangement joined TRBV6-5 to TRBJ1-2, with TRBD1 as a weak D call on 5 bases. Sequencing was carried out using peripheral blood. The sequence derives from a woman in her 70s with acute or convalescent COVID-19. The nucleotides read TGTGCCAGCAGTATTCAGGGTCCCGACTATGGCTACACCTTC. This translates into CASSIQGPDYGYTF.